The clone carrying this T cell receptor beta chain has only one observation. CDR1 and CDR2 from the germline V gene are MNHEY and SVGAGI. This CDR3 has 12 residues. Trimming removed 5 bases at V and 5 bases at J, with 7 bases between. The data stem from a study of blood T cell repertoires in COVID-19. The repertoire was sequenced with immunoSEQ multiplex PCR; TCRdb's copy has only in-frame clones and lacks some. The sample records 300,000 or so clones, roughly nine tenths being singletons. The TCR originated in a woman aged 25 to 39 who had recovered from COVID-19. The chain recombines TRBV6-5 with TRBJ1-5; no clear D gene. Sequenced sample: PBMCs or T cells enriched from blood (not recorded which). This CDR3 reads CASSTRDQPQHF. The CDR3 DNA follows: TGTGCCAGCAGTACCCGGGATCAGCCCCAGCATTTT.